This T cell receptor (beta chain) stems from a study of cytomegalovirus exposure and HLA in healthy donors. The CDR3 spans 14 residues. CDR1 LNHDA and CDR2 SQIVND come from the germline V gene (reference sequence). V was clipped by 9 bases and J by 2 bases; unmatched bases: 7. Primers for the PCR totalled 60 Vbeta and 13 Jbeta. Produced via immunoSEQ multiplex PCR; TCRdb's table is partial and in-frame only. The data contain about 120,000 clones, about 81% of them seen just once; the ten biggest clones take up about 1.7%. The receptor was isolated from a man between 35 and 55 years old in good health and CMV-seronegative. The chain combines TRBV19 with TRBJ2-1; TRBD2 matches 7 bases. The sequencing input was PBMCs. The CDR3 here is CASHVGGPYNEQFF. Here the CDR3 DNA reads TGTGCCAGCCACGTGGGAGGGCCCTACAATGAGCAGTTCTTC. The full variable domain, with the rest looked up from reference TRBV19 and TRBJ2-1, is DGGITQSPKYLFRKEGQNVTLSCEQNLNHDAMYWYRQDPGQGLRLIYYSQIVNDFQKGDIAEGYSVSREKKESFPLTVTSAQKNPTAFYLCASHVGGPYNEQFFGPGTRLTVL.